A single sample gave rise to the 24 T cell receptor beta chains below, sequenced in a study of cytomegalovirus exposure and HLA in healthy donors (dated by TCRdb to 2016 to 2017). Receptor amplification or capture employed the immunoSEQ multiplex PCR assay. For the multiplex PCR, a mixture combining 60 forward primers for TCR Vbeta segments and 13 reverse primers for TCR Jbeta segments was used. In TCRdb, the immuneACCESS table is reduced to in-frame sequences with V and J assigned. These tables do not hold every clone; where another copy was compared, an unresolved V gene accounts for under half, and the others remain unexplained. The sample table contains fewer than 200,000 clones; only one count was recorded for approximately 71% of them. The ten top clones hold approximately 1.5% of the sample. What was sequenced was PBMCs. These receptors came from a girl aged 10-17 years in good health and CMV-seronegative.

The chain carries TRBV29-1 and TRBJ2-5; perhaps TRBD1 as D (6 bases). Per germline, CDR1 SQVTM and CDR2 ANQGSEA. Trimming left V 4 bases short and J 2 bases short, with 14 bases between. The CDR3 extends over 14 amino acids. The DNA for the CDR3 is TGCAGCGTTGGGGACAATGTAGGGCAAGAGACCCAGTACTTC. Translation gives CSVGDNVGQETQYF.

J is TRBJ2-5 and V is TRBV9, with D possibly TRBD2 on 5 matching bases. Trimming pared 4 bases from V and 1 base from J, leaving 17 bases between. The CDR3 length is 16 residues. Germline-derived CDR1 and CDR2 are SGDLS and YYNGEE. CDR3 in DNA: TGTGCCAGCAGCCCTCGCGCGGGTGGGTCCCAAGAGACCCAGTACTTC. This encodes CASSPRAGGSQETQYF.

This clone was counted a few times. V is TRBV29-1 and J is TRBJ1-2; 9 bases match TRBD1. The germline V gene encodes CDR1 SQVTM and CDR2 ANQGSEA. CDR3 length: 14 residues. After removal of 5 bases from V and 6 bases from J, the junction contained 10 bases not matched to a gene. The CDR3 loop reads CSVPSLGQGNGYTF. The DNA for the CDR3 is TGCAGCGTTCCTTCCCTTGGACAGGGGAATGGCTACACCTTC.

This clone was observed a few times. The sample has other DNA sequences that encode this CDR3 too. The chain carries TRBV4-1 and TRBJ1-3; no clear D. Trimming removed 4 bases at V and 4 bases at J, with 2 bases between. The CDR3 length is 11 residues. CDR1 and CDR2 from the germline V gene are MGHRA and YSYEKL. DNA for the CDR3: TGCGCCAGCAGCCCGGGAAACACCATATATTTT. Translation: CASSPGNTIYF.

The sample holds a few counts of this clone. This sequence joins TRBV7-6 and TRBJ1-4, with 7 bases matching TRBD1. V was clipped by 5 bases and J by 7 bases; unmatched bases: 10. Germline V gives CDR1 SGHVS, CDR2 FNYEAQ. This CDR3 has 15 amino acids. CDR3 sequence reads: CASSPEDRWGEKLFF. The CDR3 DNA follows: TGTGCCAGCAGCCCCGAGGACAGGTGGGGTGAAAAACTGTTTTTT.

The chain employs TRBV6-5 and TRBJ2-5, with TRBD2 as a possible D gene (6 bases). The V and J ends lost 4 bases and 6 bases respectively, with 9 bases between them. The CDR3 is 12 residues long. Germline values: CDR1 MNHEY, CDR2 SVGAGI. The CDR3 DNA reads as TGTGCCAGCAGTTCGGCGGGGCAGACCCAGTACTTC. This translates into CASSSAGQTQYF.

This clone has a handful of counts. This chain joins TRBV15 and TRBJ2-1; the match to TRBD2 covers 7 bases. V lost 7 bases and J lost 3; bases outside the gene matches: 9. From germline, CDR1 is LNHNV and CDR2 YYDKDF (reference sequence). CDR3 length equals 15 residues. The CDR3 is CATISGGGYYNEQFF. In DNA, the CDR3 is TGTGCCACCATAAGCGGCGGGGGTTACTACAATGAGCAGTTCTTC. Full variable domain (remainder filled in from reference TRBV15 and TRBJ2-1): DAMVIQNPRYQVTQFGKPVTLSCSQTLNHNVMYWYQQKSSQAPKLLFHYYDKDFNNEADTPDNFQSRRPNTSFCFLDIRSPGLGDTAMYLCATISGGGYYNEQFFGPGTRLTVL.

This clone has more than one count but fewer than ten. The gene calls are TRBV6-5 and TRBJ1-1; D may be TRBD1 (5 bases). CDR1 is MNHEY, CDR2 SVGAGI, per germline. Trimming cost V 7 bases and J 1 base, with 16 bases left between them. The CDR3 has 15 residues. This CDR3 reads CASIHPGGENTEAFF. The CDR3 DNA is TGTGCCAGCATCCACCCCGGGGGGGAGAACACTGAAGCTTTCTTT.

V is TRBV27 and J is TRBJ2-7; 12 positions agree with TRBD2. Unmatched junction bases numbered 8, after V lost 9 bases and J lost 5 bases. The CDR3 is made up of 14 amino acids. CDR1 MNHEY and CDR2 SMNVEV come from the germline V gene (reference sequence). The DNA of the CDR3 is TGTGCCAGTTGCCTAGCGGGGGGGCTCCACGAGCAGTACTTC. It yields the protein CASCLAGGLHEQYF.

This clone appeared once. CDR3 region: CASGVWGQGSEANEKLFF. The CDR3 bases are TGTGCCAGCGGAGTCTGGGGACAGGGATCCGAAGCTAATGAAAAACTGTTTTTT. V is TRBV2 and J is TRBJ1-4; TRBD1 aligns across 9 bases. J lost 3 bases, V lost 8 bases, and 16 bases had no gene match. CDR3 length: 18 amino acids. Per germline, CDR1 SNHLY and CDR2 FYNNEI.

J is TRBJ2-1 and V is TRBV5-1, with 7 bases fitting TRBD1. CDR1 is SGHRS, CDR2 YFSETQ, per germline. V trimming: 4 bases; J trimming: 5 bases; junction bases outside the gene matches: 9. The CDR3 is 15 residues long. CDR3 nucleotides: TGCGCCAGCAGCAAAAGATTAGGGACAGACAATGAGCAGTTCTTC. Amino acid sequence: CASSKRLGTDNEQFF.

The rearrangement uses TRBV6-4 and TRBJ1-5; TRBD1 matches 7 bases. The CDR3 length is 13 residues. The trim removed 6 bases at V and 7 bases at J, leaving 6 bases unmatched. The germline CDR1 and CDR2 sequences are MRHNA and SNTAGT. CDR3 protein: CASSQGVGQPQHF. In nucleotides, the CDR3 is TGTGCCAGCAGCCAGGGGGTTGGGCAGCCCCAGCATTTT.

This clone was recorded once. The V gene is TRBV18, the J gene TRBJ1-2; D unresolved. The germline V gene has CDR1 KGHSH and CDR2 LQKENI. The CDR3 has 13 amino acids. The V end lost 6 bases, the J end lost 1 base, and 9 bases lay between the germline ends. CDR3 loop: CASSPGSNYGYTF. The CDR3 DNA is TGTGCCAGCTCCCCCGGGAGTAACTATGGCTACACCTTC.

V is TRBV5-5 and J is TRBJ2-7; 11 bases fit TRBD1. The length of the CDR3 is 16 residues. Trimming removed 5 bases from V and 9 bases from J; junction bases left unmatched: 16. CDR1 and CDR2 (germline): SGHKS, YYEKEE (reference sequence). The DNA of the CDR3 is TGTGCCAGCAGAATCGCAACCGGGACAGGGGGAATAGGGCAGTACTTC. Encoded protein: CASRIATGTGGIGQYF.

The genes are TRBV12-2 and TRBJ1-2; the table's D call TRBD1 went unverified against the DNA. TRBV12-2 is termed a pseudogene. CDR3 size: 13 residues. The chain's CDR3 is CASRVDRSYGYTF. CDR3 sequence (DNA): TGTGCAAGTCGCGTAGACAGGTCCTATGGCTACACCTTC.

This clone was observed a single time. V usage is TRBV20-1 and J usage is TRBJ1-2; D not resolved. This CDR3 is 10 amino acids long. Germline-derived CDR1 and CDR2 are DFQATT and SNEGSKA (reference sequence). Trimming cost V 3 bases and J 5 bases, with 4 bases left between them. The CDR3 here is CSASAYGYTF. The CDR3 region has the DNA TGCAGTGCTAGTGCGTATGGCTACACCTTC.

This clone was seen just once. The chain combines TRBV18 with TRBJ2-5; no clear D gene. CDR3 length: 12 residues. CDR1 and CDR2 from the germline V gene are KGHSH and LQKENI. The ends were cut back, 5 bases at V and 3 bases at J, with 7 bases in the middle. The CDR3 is CASSGSEETQYF. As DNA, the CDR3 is TGTGCCAGCTCAGGTTCGGAAGAGACCCAGTACTTC.

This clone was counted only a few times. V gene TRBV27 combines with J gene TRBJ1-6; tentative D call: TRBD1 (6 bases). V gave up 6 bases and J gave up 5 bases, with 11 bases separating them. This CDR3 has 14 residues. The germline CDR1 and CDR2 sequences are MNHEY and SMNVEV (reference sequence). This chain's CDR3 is CASSLTGNNSPLHF. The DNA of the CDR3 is TGTGCCAGCAGCTTAACAGGGAATAATTCACCCCTCCACTTT.

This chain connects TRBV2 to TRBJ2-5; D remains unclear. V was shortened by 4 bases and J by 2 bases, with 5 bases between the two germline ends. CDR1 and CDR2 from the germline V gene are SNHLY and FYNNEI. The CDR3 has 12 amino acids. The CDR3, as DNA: TGTGCCAGCAGTGTCCAGCAAGAGACCCAGTACTTC. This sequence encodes CASSVQQETQYF.

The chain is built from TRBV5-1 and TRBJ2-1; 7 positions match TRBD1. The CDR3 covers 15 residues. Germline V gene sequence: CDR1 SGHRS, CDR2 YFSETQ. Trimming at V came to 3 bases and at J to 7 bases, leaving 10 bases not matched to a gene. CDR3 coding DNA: TGCGCCAGCAGCTCCCAGACAGGGTTAGTTAATGAGCAGTTCTTC. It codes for CASSSQTGLVNEQFF. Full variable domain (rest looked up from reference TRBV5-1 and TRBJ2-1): KAGVTQTPRYLIKTRGQQVTLSCSPISGHRSVSWYQQTPGQGLQFLFEYFSETQRNKGNFPGRFSGRQFSNSRSEMNVSTLELGDSALYLCASSSQTGLVNEQFFGPGTRLTVL.

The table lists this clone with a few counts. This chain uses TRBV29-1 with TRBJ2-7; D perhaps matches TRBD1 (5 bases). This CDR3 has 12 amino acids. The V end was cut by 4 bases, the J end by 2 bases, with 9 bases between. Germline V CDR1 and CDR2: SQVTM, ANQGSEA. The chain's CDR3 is CSVVTATYEQYF. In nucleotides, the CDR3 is TGCAGCGTTGTGACAGCGACCTACGAGCAGTACTTC.

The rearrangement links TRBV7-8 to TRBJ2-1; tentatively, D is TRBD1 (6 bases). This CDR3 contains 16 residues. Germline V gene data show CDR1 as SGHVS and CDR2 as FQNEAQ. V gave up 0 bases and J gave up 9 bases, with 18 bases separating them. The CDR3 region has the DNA TGTGCCAGCAGCTTAGCGCAGGGGTTAGCCGCGATTGAGCAGTTCTTC. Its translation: CASSLAQGLAAIEQFF.

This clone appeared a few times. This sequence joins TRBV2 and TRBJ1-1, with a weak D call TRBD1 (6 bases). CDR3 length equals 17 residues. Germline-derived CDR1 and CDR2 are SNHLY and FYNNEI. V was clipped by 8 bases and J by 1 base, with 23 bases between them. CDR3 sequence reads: CASRKTGPPSPNTEAFF. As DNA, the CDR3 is TGTGCCAGCCGGAAAACAGGGCCGCCTTCCCCGAACACTGAAGCTTTCTTT.

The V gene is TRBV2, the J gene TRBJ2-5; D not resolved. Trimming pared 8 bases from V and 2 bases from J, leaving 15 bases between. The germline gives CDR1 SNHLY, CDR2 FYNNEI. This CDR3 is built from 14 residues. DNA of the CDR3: TGTGCCAGCGAAACCTTAGTCCCTCAAGAGACCCAGTACTTC. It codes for CASETLVPQETQYF. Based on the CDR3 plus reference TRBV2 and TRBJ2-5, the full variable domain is EPEVTQTPSHQVTQMGQEVILRCVPISNHLYFYWYRQILGQKVEFLVSFYNNEISEKSEIFDDQFSVERPDGSNFTLKIRSTKLEDSAMYFCASETLVPQETQYFGPGTRLLVL.